What follows are 26 T cell receptor beta chains derived from one specimen sequenced in a study of cytomegalovirus exposure and HLA in healthy donors. The PCR ran on 60 Vbeta and 13 Jbeta primers. Generated by immunoSEQ multiplex PCR, the TCRdb table keeps only in-frame clones and is missing some. Of 37,000 or so clones in the sample, around 70% were seen once. Material: PBMCs. The receptors stem from a man aged 30 to 39 in good health and CMV-seronegative.

The chain employs TRBV5-6 and TRBJ1-1; no clear D gene. CDR3 size: 15 residues. Trimming pared 2 bases from V and 5 bases from J, leaving 16 bases between. Germline CDR1 reads SGHDT; CDR2 reads YYEEEE. In DNA form, the CDR3 reads TGTGCCAGCAGCTTCCGGGAGGGAGGGTGGACTGAAGCTTTCTTT. Protein product: CASSFREGGWTEAFF. Full variable domain (outside the CDR3, taken from reference TRBV5-6 and TRBJ1-1): DAGVTQSPTHLIKTRGQQVTLRCSPKSGHDTVSWYQQALGQGPQFIFQYYEEEERQRGNFPDRFSGHQFPNYSSELNVNALLLGDSALYLCASSFREGGWTEAFFGQGTRLTVV.

This clone was counted a single time. V gene TRBV7-9 combines with J gene TRBJ2-7, with unresolved D. The CDR3 is 11 residues long. CDR1 and CDR2 (germline): SEHNR, FQNEAQ (reference sequence). Trimming stripped 5 bases from V and 5 bases from J, with 7 bases between. The CDR3 protein is CASSLADEQYF. In DNA, the CDR3 is TGTGCCAGCAGCCTTGCAGACGAGCAGTACTTC.

The chain recombines TRBV5-6 with TRBJ2-7, with 7 bases identical to TRBD1. The germline gives CDR1 SGHDT, CDR2 YYEEEE. CDR3 size: 14 residues. With V trimmed by 0 bases and J by 2 bases, 2 bases remained unmatched. For the CDR3, the DNA is TGTGCCAGCAGCTTGGGGACAGGAACCTACGAGCAGTACTTC. Encoded protein: CASSLGTGTYEQYF. Full variable domain (remainder filled in from reference TRBV5-6 and TRBJ2-7): DAGVTQSPTHLIKTRGQQVTLRCSPKSGHDTVSWYQQALGQGPQFIFQYYEEEERQRGNFPDRFSGHQFPNYSSELNVNALLLGDSALYLCASSLGTGTYEQYFGPGTRLTVT.

The chain recombines TRBV27 with TRBJ2-5; the match to TRBD2 covers 14 bases. V lost 3 bases, J lost 5 bases, and 8 bases stayed unmatched. Per germline, CDR1 MNHEY and CDR2 SMNVEV (reference sequence). The CDR3 extends over 17 amino acids. CDR3 in amino acids: CASSLGLAGDRKETQYF. The CDR3 DNA reads TGTGCCAGCAGTTTGGGACTAGCGGGAGATCGTAAGGAGACCCAGTACTTC.

V usage is TRBV28 and J usage is TRBJ1-4; no definite D call. The V end was cut by 4 bases, the J end by 2 bases, with 11 bases between. This CDR3 is built from 15 residues. Germline values: CDR1 MDHEN, CDR2 SYDVKM. Here the CDR3 reads CASSSRYWTNEKLFF. For the CDR3, the DNA is TGTGCCAGCAGTTCCAGGTACTGGACTAATGAAAAACTGTTTTTT.

This chain connects TRBV25-1 to TRBJ1-5; D is ambiguous. The CDR3 extends over 12 amino acids. Germline V gene sequence: CDR1 MGHDK, CDR2 SYGVNS. Between the trimmed V and J ends, which lost 1 base and 10 bases, there was a span of 8 bases. CDR3 DNA: TGTGCCAGCAGTGAATTGGCGGGCCCCCAGCATTTT. Protein sequence: CASSELAGPQHF. Supplemented by reference TRBV25-1 and TRBJ1-5, the full variable domain reads EADIYQTPRYLVIGTGKKITLECSQTMGHDKMYWYQQDPGMELHLIHYSYGVNSTEKGDLSSESTVSRIRTEHFPLTLESARPSHTSQYLCASSELAGPQHFGDGTRLSIL.

This clone was seen a single time. The chain has TRBV6-5 and TRBJ1-2; no firm D call. Trimming took 0 bases from V and 5 from J, leaving 10 bases between them. Per the germline V gene, CDR1 is MNHEY and CDR2 is SVGAGI. This CDR3 region has 14 residues. The CDR3 region has the DNA TGTGCCAGCAGTTACTCGATTGCGGGATATGGCTACACCTTC. Its protein product is CASSYSIAGYGYTF.

The chain employs TRBV27 and TRBJ2-5; the D is unclear. The CDR3 is 14 amino acids. Germline V lookup: CDR1 MNHEY, CDR2 SMNVEV (reference sequence). Trimming removed 3 bases at V and 1 base at J, with 9 bases between. In DNA, the CDR3 is TGTGCCAGCAGTTTCCGAGCCACCCAAGAGACCCAGTACTTC. Translated: CASSFRATQETQYF.

The chain is built from TRBV6-5 and TRBJ1-2; no definite D call. The CDR3 extends over 13 amino acids. V was trimmed by 0 bases and J by 2 bases, leaving 4 bases between them. Germline values: CDR1 MNHEY, CDR2 SVGAGI. CDR3 nucleotides: TGTGCCAGCAGTTACTCTCCGAACTATGGCTACACCTTC. This gives the protein CASSYSPNYGYTF.

The gene calls are TRBV19 and TRBJ2-1; a weak D match, TRBD1 (6 bases). The CDR3 runs 16 residues. Germline V CDR1 and CDR2: LNHDA, SQIVND (reference sequence). V shed 6 bases and J shed 8 bases, with 23 bases lying between them. CDR3 amino acids: CASRTRQAEGRDEQFF. The CDR3 nucleotides are TGTGCCAGTAGAACCCGACAGGCAGAGGGACGCGATGAGCAGTTCTTC.

The V and J genes are TRBV27 and TRBJ2-1, with D unclear. There are 16 residues in the CDR3. The V and J ends lost 3 bases and 0 bases respectively, with 12 bases between them. CDR1 and CDR2 from the germline V gene are MNHEY and SMNVEV (reference sequence). DNA for the CDR3: TGTGCCAGCAGTTTCTCGTCGGCAGGCTCCTACAATGAGCAGTTCTTC. This translates into CASSFSSAGSYNEQFF.

V usage is TRBV28 and J usage is TRBJ2-7, with TRBD2 matching over 9 bases. Germline-derived CDR1 and CDR2 are MDHEN and SYDVKM. The junction had 4 bases not matched to a gene; V was cut back by 4 bases and J by 0 bases. CDR3 length equals 15 residues. CDR3 sequence (DNA): TGTGCCAGCAGTTCTAGCGGGGACAGCTCCTACGAGCAGTACTTC. Amino acids: CASSSSGDSSYEQYF.

This chain joins TRBV20-1 and TRBJ1-5, with no clear D. V was trimmed by 6 bases and J by 1 base, leaving 4 bases between them. Germline CDR1 is DFQATT and CDR2 is SNEGSKA (reference sequence). CDR3 size: 11 residues. CDR3 sequence: CSAASNQPQHF. CDR3 bases: TGCAGTGCCGCGAGCAATCAGCCCCAGCATTTT.

The chain recombines TRBV7-9 with TRBJ2-7; D possibly corresponds to TRBD1 (6 bases). Looked up from germline, CDR1 is SEHNR and CDR2 is FQNEAQ (reference sequence). Between the trimmed V and J ends, which lost 3 bases and 1 base, there was a span of 22 bases. CDR3 size: 18 residues. CDR3 loop: CASSLFLQRDKGSYEQYF. In nucleotides, the CDR3 is TGTGCCAGCAGCTTGTTCTTGCAGAGGGACAAGGGGTCCTACGAGCAGTACTTC.

The chain joins TRBV5-1 to TRBJ2-7; 7 nucleotides align to TRBD2. The germline CDR1 and CDR2 sequences are SGHRS and YFSETQ. The V and J ends lost 1 base and 2 bases, in that order; junction bases with no gene match: 9. The CDR3 runs to 16 residues. CDR3 sequence reads: CASSLSGTGAAYEQYF. The DNA of the CDR3 is TGCGCCAGCAGCTTGAGCGGGACGGGAGCAGCCTACGAGCAGTACTTC.

The chain combines TRBV7-9 with TRBJ2-7; TRBD1 aligns across 8 bases. The germline V gene encodes CDR1 SEHNR and CDR2 FQNEAQ (reference sequence). V shed 2 bases and J 0 bases; nucleotides not matched to a gene: 3. This CDR3 is built from 15 residues. In DNA, the CDR3 is TGTGCCAGCAGCTTAATCGACAGGGGCTCCTACGAGCAGTACTTC. Translating gives CASSLIDRGSYEQYF.

This clone appeared a single time. The chain has TRBV21-1 and TRBJ1-5; the table's D call, TRBD1, has no DNA check behind it. TRBV21-1 represents a pseudogene. CDR3 length: 15 residues. CDR3 region: CASSKEQVGNQPQHF. CDR3 coding DNA: TGTGCCAGCAGCAAGGAACAGGTAGGCAATCAGCCCCAGCATTTT.

This chain joins TRBV19 and TRBJ1-1; tentative D call: TRBD1 (6 bases). V lost 3 bases and J lost 0, with 11 bases in between. Looked up from germline, CDR1 is LNHDA and CDR2 is SQIVND (reference sequence). This CDR3 contains 15 residues. The CDR3 region is CASSIGTILNTEAFF. For the CDR3, the DNA is TGTGCCAGTAGTATTGGGACAATTTTGAACACTGAAGCTTTCTTT.

The chain uses TRBV11-3 and TRBJ1-5, with 8 bases matching TRBD1. The CDR3 sequence is 15 residues long. Trimming cost V 6 bases and J 2 bases; bases outside gene matches: 6. Germline V gene data show CDR1 as SGHNT and CDR2 as YENEEA. The DNA for the CDR3 is TGTGCCAGCAGGTTCCGGGGACAGGGCAATCAGCCCCAGCATTTT. This translates into CASRFRGQGNQPQHF.

The chain carries TRBV19 and TRBJ1-1; D uncertain. V was pared by 0 bases and J by 0 bases, with 5 bases between. Germline V gene data show CDR1 as LNHDA and CDR2 as SQIVND (reference sequence). CDR3 size: 14 residues. The CDR3 protein is CASSIEAMNTEAFF. The CDR3 DNA sequence: TGTGCCAGTAGTATAGAAGCCATGAACACTGAAGCTTTCTTT. Using reference TRBV19 and TRBJ1-1 for the parts outside the CDR3, the full variable domain is DGGITQSPKYLFRKEGQNVTLSCEQNLNHDAMYWYRQDPGQGLRLIYYSQIVNDFQKGDIAEGYSVSREKKESFPLTVTSAQKNPTAFYLCASSIEAMNTEAFFGQGTRLTVV.

V is TRBV2 and J is TRBJ1-2; D not resolved. The CDR3 contains 14 residues. Trimming took off 8 bases at V and 4 bases at J, with 17 bases between the two ends. Germline CDR1 and CDR2: SNHLY and FYNNEI. CDR3 residues: CASYSRLLAYGYTF. The CDR3 DNA reads as TGTGCCAGCTATAGCCGCCTTCTGGCCTATGGCTACACCTTC.

This clone came up once. V is TRBV30 and J is TRBJ1-2; possibly TRBD1 for D (5 bases). The CDR3 runs to 14 residues. CDR1 and CDR2 (germline): GTSNPN, SVGIG (reference sequence). Trimming cost V 2 bases and J 2 bases, with 12 bases left between them. The CDR3 spells CAWSFWGENYGYTF. The CDR3 DNA reads as TGTGCCTGGAGTTTTTGGGGGGAGAACTATGGCTACACCTTC.

CDR3 nucleotide sequence: TGTGCCAGCGCCGCAGACCCGACAGCAGATACGCAGTATTTT. This translates into CASAADPTADTQYF. The V gene is TRBV19, the J gene TRBJ2-3; weak D call: TRBD1 (5 bases). Germline CDR1 and CDR2: LNHDA and SQIVND (reference sequence). V dropped 9 bases and J dropped 4 bases, with 17 bases sitting between them. CDR3 length: 14 amino acids.

J is TRBJ2-3 and V is TRBV10-3; D gene ambiguous. V lost 3 bases and J lost 0, with 16 bases in between. There are 17 residues in the CDR3. CDR1 is ENHRY and CDR2 is SYGVKD in the germline V gene. The CDR3 here is CAISDRLTATSTDTQYF. For the CDR3, the DNA is TGTGCCATCAGTGATCGACTGACTGCCACAAGCACAGATACGCAGTATTTT.

The chain uses TRBV5-6 and TRBJ2-7; perhaps TRBD2 as D (5 bases). Trimming left V 0 bases short and J 3 bases short, with 10 bases between. This CDR3 contains 14 residues. CDR1 SGHDT and CDR2 YYEEEE come from the germline V gene. CDR3 region: CASSLGRGNYEQYF. CDR3 nucleotides: TGTGCCAGCAGCTTGGGACGGGGAAACTACGAGCAGTACTTC.

The V and J genes are TRBV5-4 and TRBJ2-3, with 8 bases matching TRBD2. After removal of 2 bases from V and 0 bases from J, the junction contained 2 bases not matched to a gene. Germline V gives CDR1 SGHNT, CDR2 YYREEE (reference sequence). The CDR3 is 15 residues long. The CDR3 here is CASSLGGGSTDTQYF. DNA for the CDR3: TGTGCCAGCAGCTTAGGCGGGGGGAGCACAGATACGCAGTATTTT.